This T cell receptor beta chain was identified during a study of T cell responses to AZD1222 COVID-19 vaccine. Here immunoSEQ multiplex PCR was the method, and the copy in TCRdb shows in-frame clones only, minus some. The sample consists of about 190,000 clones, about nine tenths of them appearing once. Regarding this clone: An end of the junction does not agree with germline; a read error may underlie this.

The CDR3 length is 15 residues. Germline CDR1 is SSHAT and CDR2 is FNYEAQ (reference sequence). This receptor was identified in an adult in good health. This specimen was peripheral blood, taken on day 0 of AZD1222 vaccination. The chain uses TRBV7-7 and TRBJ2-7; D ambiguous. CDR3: CASSPLAGSSYEQYF. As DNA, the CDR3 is TGTGCTAGCAGCCCACTGGCCGGTAGCTCCTACGAGCAGTACTTC.